The 27 T cell receptor beta chains listed next were all sequenced from one sample in a study of T cell repertoires in cytomegalovirus infection. TCRdb itself ran the reads through MiXCR, one entry per CDR3 protein. The table shows hundreds of thousands of distinct CDR3 sequences, with about 42% occurring only once. No antigen has been identified for these receptors. Sequenced material: cultured PBMCs, taken from culture after CMV antigen stimulation. These receptors all come from a human donor in good health (CMV status not recorded). Some clones in this sample may be carry-over from other donors' samples.

This clonotype has more than one count but fewer than ten. The chain is built from TRBV7-8 and TRBJ1-2; D is unclear. The CDR3 totals 15 residues. CDR1 is SGHVS, CDR2 FQNEAQ, per germline. With 6 bases removed from V and 6 bases from J, the gap between germline ends came to 20 bases. The CDR3 DNA sequence: TGTGCCAGCAGTCCCAACACGGAGTGGGGAAATGGCTACACCTTC. Translating gives CASSPNTEWGNGYTF.

This clonotype has just one count. V is TRBV12-3 or TRBV12-4 and J is TRBJ2-4; unclear D gene. CDR3 length: 16 residues. Between the trimmed V and J ends, which lost 1 base and 2 bases, there was a span of 12 bases. CDR3 coding DNA: TGTGCCAGCAGTTTAGGGCCGGCCAGTTCCAAAAACATTCAGTACTTC. Translation gives CASSLGPASSKNIQYF.

This chain links TRBV4-2 with TRBJ2-5, with D perhaps matching TRBD2 (6 bases). Germline loops: CDR1 LGHNA, CDR2 YNFKEQ. The V and J ends lost 6 bases and 1 base respectively, with 21 bases between them. The CDR3 has 17 amino acids. DNA of the CDR3: TGTGCCAGCAGTCTCAGGGAGTCAACTAGCACCCAAGAGACCCAGTACTTC. Its protein product is CASSLRESTSTQETQYF.

CDR3: CASSQERNQPQHF. The CDR3 nucleotides are TGCGCCAGCAGCCAAGAAAGGAATCAGCCCCAGCATTTT. This chain uses TRBV4-3 with TRBJ1-5, with D unclear. CDR3 length: 13 residues. Germline CDR1 reads LGHNA; CDR2 reads YSLEER. V was cut by 0 bases and J by 4 bases, with 4 bases left in between.

CDR3 bases: TGCAGTGCTAGACCCGCGGGGGGCACCAAAAACATTCAGTACTTC. This encodes CSARPAGGTKNIQYF. The genes are TRBV20-1 and TRBJ2-4, with 8 bases lining up with TRBD2. This CDR3 is built from 15 residues. Unmatched junction bases numbered 5, after V lost 2 bases and J lost 2 bases. Germline V gene lookup returns CDR1 DFQATT and CDR2 SNEGSKA (reference sequence).

This clonotype was detected only a few times. The gene calls are TRBV5-1 and TRBJ1-1; D remains unclear. CDR1 is SGHRS and CDR2 is YFSETQ in the germline V gene. The CDR3 is 15 residues long. The V end lost 0 bases, the J end lost 0 bases, and 9 bases lay between the germline ends. The CDR3 bases are TGCGCCAGCAGCTTGGCCCCGACTGTGAACACTGAAGCTTTCTTT. Its translation is CASSLAPTVNTEAFF.

The chain employs TRBV19 and TRBJ1-1; D call uncertain. Looked up from germline, CDR1 is LNHDA and CDR2 is SQIVND (reference sequence). The CDR3 has 17 residues. V lost 0 bases to trimming and J lost 4 bases, with 18 bases between them. The CDR3 DNA follows: TGTGCCAGTAGTATAGACTCACCGGGAGCCCTGGGCACTGAAGCTTTCTTT. This encodes CASSIDSPGALGTEAFF. The full variable domain, its missing parts supplied by reference TRBV19 and TRBJ1-1, is DGGITQSPKYLFRKEGQNVTLSCEQNLNHDAMYWYRQDPGQGLRLIYYSQIVNDFQKGDIAEGYSVSREKKESFPLTVTSAQKNPTAFYLCASSIDSPGALGTEAFFGQGTRLTVV.

The V and J genes are TRBV3-1 and TRBJ2-3; 10 nucleotides line up with TRBD2. Losses at the gene ends were 4 bases for V and 4 bases for J; bases not matched to a gene: 8. Germline V gives CDR1 LGHDT, CDR2 YNNKEL (reference sequence). The length of the CDR3 is 16 residues. CDR3 sequence reads: CASSPSGTSAADTQYF. CDR3 DNA: TGTGCCAGCAGCCCCTCCGGGACTAGCGCCGCAGATACGCAGTATTTT.

The chain joins TRBV30 to TRBJ2-3; no definite D call. The V gene lost 1 base and the J gene lost 2 bases, with 4 bases spanning the gap. The CDR3 sequence is 12 residues long. CDR1 and CDR2 (germline): GTSNPN, SVGIG (reference sequence). The CDR3 loop reads CAWSETTDTQYF. CDR3 nucleotide sequence: TGTGCCTGGAGTGAGACCACAGATACGCAGTATTTT.

This chain joins TRBV4-1 and TRBJ1-2, with TRBD1 as a possible D gene (5 bases). V lost 4 bases and J lost 0, with 15 bases in between. The CDR3 covers 16 residues. Germline V gene lookup returns CDR1 MGHRA and CDR2 YSYEKL. CDR3 amino acids: CASSRPGRGANYGYTF. CDR3 coding DNA: TGCGCCAGCAGCCGGCCTGGGCGGGGGGCTAACTATGGCTACACCTTC.

The V call is TRBV6-2 or TRBV6-3, the J call TRBJ2-7, with D hard to call. V gave up 0 bases and J gave up 4 bases, with 10 bases separating them. There are 14 residues in the CDR3. The germline V gene has CDR1 MNHEY and CDR2 SVGEGT. CDR3 coding DNA: TGTGCCAGCAGTTACTCGAGTTCAGCATACGAGCAGTACTTC. This gives the protein CASSYSSSAYEQYF.

The chain carries TRBV12-3 or TRBV12-4 and TRBJ1-6, with D hard to call. The CDR3 totals 15 residues. The V and J ends lost 0 bases and 10 bases respectively, with 13 bases between them. CDR3 residues: CASSLAGYRGSPLHF. CDR3 nucleotides: TGTGCCAGCAGTTTAGCGGGGTACCGTGGGTCACCCCTCCACTTT.

This clonotype was detected ten times or more. V is TRBV7-2 and J is TRBJ1-2; 9 bases map to TRBD1. The V gene's germline CDR1 is SGHTA and CDR2 FQGNSA. This CDR3 has 16 amino acids. Trimming took 2 bases from V and 5 from J; bases not matched to a gene: 9. In DNA, the CDR3 is TGTGCCAGCAGCTTAACTTTTTGGACAGGGGTTTATGGCTACACCTTC. As protein: CASSLTFWTGVYGYTF.

The chain employs TRBV4-1 and TRBJ2-5; 7 nucleotides agree with TRBD1. CDR1 MGHRA and CDR2 YSYEKL come from the germline V gene. This CDR3 has 13 residues. The V gene end was trimmed by 4 bases and the J gene end by 5 bases; junction bases not matched to a gene: 4. The CDR3 DNA sequence: TGCGCCAGCAGCCCGGGACAGCTCGAGACCCAGTACTTC. It specifies CASSPGQLETQYF.

This clonotype has just a few counts. The chain is built from TRBV7-2 and TRBJ2-1; D possibly corresponds to TRBD2 (5 bases). Trimming cost V 5 bases and J 4 bases, with 18 bases left between them. The V gene's germline CDR1 is SGHTA and CDR2 FQGNSA. The CDR3 sequence is 16 residues long. DNA for the CDR3: TGTGCCAGCAGCCACGGAATGCGCCGGGATTACAATGAGCAGTTCTTC. It codes for CASSHGMRRDYNEQFF.

The chain couples TRBV5-1 to TRBJ2-1; 8 bases map to TRBD2. After removal of 1 base from V and 0 bases from J, the junction contained 9 bases not matched to a gene. The CDR3 is made up of 18 amino acids. Germline CDR1 and CDR2: SGHRS and YFSETQ. CDR3 sequence reads: CASSLSASGRFSYNEQFF. CDR3 bases: TGCGCCAGCAGCTTGTCGGCTAGCGGGCGCTTCTCCTACAATGAGCAGTTCTTC.

The J gene is TRBJ2-5, the V gene TRBV20-1, with a tentative D call TRBD1 (5 bases). Germline V CDR1 and CDR2: DFQATT, SNEGSKA (reference sequence). The CDR3 is 11 amino acids. The germline V and J ends were trimmed by 0 bases and 9 bases, with 8 bases remaining between them. In nucleotides, the CDR3 is TGCAGTGCTAGAGACTGGGGCGCCCAGTACTTC. This gives the protein CSARDWGAQYF.

This clonotype came up a few times. The chain combines TRBV4-1 with TRBJ2-1, with D possibly matching TRBD1 (5 bases). From germline, CDR1 is MGHRA and CDR2 YSYEKL. Trimming removed 6 bases at V and 0 bases at J, with 12 bases between. This CDR3 comprises 15 residues. CDR3 in amino acids: CASRKIDSSYNEQFF. Written as DNA, the CDR3 is TGCGCCAGCAGGAAGATTGACAGCTCCTACAATGAGCAGTTCTTC.

In this sample, this clonotype turned up a few times. The rearrangement links TRBV19 to TRBJ1-6; D is undetermined. The CDR3 consists of 13 residues. Deletions cut 6 bases from V and 11 bases from J, with 14 bases between. Germline CDR1 is LNHDA and CDR2 is SQIVND (reference sequence). The CDR3 DNA reads as TGTGCCAGTAGCCCCGGACTCGGGACACCCCTCCACTTT. As protein: CASSPGLGTPLHF.

The rearrangement links TRBV6-6 to TRBJ1-3; D is ambiguous. Germline V CDR1 and CDR2: MNHNY, SVGAGI (reference sequence). CDR3 length: 17 residues. Between the trimmed V and J ends, which lost 0 bases and 0 bases, there was a span of 12 bases. The CDR3 region is CASSYSTGLLSGNTIYF. In DNA form, the CDR3 reads TGTGCCAGCAGTTACTCGACCGGACTCCTCTCTGGAAACACCATATATTTT.

The CDR3 is CASSQTSGRAGETQYF. The CDR3 nucleotides are TGTGCCAGCAGCCAGACTAGCGGGAGGGCCGGGGAGACCCAGTACTTC. The V call is TRBV7-2, the J call TRBJ2-5; 14 nucleotides align to TRBD2. Germline lookup yields CDR1 SGHTA and CDR2 FQGNSA. V shed 5 bases, J shed 5 bases, and the junction held 7 bases outside the gene matches. The CDR3 contains 16 residues.

On this clonotype itself: One end of the junction is discordant with germline, which a read error may explain. The CDR3 region is CGSSFMTGETYEQYF. The DNA for the CDR3 is TGTGGCAGCAGCTTCATGACAGGGGAGACCTACGAGCAGTACTTC. The chain couples TRBV7-2 to TRBJ2-7, with 8 bases matching TRBD1. This CDR3 is 15 amino acids long. Germline V gene lookup returns CDR1 SGHTA and CDR2 FQGNSA.

V gene TRBV20-1 combines with J gene TRBJ2-7; maybe TRBD2 (6 bases). The germline gives CDR1 DFQATT, CDR2 SNEGSKA (reference sequence). Trimming shortened V by 1 base and J by 6 bases, and 13 bases separated the two germline ends. This CDR3 has 13 residues. The CDR3 sequence: CSARAGRGSEQYF. In nucleotides, the CDR3 is TGCAGTGCTAGAGCCGGGAGAGGCTCCGAGCAGTACTTC.

The rearrangement joins TRBV7-9 to TRBJ2-7; no firm D call. With 5 bases removed from V and 5 bases from J, the gap between germline ends came to 19 bases. The CDR3 runs 15 residues. In germline, CDR1 is SEHNR, CDR2 FQNEAQ (reference sequence). Here the CDR3 reads CASSPLDLDFNEQYF. CDR3 nucleotide sequence: TGTGCCAGCAGCCCCTTAGACCTCGACTTCAACGAGCAGTACTTC.

In this sample, this clonotype turned up once. The chain employs TRBV5-4 and TRBJ2-5; the D call may be TRBD1 or TRBD2 (5 bases each). CDR1 and CDR2 (germline): SGHNT, YYREEE (reference sequence). The CDR3 is made up of 14 amino acids. V was cut by 4 bases and J by 1 base, with 11 bases left in between. The CDR3 DNA sequence: TGTGCCAGCAGCAGGAGGACAACCCAAGAGACCCAGTACTTC. Amino acid sequence: CASSRRTTQETQYF.

The rearrangement joins TRBV10-3 to TRBJ2-3, with TRBD1 matching over 11 bases. Trimming at V came to 2 bases and at J to 5 bases, leaving 6 bases not matched to a gene. The CDR3 spans 16 residues. Germline loops: CDR1 ENHRY, CDR2 SYGVKD. CDR3 residues: CAISEPGQGVQDTQYF. Here the CDR3 DNA reads TGTGCCATCAGTGAGCCGGGACAGGGGGTTCAAGATACGCAGTATTTT.

Of note for this clonotype: Likely a read error: the CDR3 ends without its conserved phenylalanine or tryptophan. The chain joins TRBV30 to TRBJ2-5; D possibly corresponds to TRBD2 (5 bases). V dropped 2 bases and J dropped 1 base, with 8 bases sitting between them. This CDR3 is built from 13 residues. CDR1 is GTSNPN, CDR2 SVGIG, per germline (reference sequence). CDR3 bases: TGTGCCTGGAGTTGGGGAGCCCAAGAGACCCAGTACTAC. This sequence encodes CAWSWGAQETQYY.